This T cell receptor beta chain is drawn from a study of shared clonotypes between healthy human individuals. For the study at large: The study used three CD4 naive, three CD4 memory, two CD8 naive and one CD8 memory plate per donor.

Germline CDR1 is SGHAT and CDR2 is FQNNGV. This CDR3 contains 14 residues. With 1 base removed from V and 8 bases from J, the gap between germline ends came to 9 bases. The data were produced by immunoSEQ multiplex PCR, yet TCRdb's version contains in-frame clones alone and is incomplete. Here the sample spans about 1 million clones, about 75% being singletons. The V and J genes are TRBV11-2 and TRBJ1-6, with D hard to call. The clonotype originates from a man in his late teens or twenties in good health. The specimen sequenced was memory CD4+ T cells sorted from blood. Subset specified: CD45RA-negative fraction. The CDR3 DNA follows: TGTGCCAGCAGCTTAGGCATGGAATATTCACCCCTCCACTTT. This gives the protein CASSLGMEYSPLHF.